These 20 T cell receptor beta chains were all obtained from the same sample, sequenced in a study of shared clonotypes between healthy human individuals. Sequencing was performed with immunoSEQ multiplex PCR; in TCRdb, only in-frame clones are kept and a portion is missing. The sample holds roughly 2,000,000 clones; just under 95% are singletons and the top ten take roughly 1%. CD8 cells regarded as naive lacked CD45RO, were positively chosen for CCR7, and omitted terminally differentiated effector memory CD45RA+ cells. Sequenced input: naive CD8+ T cells sorted from blood. The source of these receptors is a man aged 18 to 30 in good health.

The rearrangement joins TRBV6-5 to TRBJ2-1, with 9 bases matching TRBD2. Germline trimming cut 0 bases from V and 7 bases from J; bases unmatched to any gene: 7. This CDR3 has 16 amino acids. The germline V gene encodes CDR1 MNHEY and CDR2 SVGAGI. CDR3 bases: TGTGCCAGCAGTTACTCTCGCGGGGGGGTAATTAATGAGCAGTTCTTC. This gives the protein CASSYSRGGVINEQFF.

The rearrangement links TRBV7-6 to TRBJ2-7; tentative D call: TRBD2 (6 bases). The V end lost 1 base, the J end lost 0 bases, and 19 bases lay between the germline ends. The CDR3 spans 18 residues. The germline V gene encodes CDR1 SGHVS and CDR2 FNYEAQ. The CDR3 sequence: CASSLGGGLSYPSYEQYF. CDR3 DNA: TGTGCCAGCAGCTTAGGGGGAGGACTATCCTACCCCTCCTACGAGCAGTACTTC.

The chain employs TRBV9 and TRBJ2-7, with 8 bases that match TRBD1. The V and J ends lost 4 bases and 5 bases, in that order; junction bases with no gene match: 5. This CDR3 is built from 13 residues. Germline V gene sequence: CDR1 SGDLS, CDR2 YYNGEE. CDR3 nucleotide sequence: TGTGCCAGCAGCCCCACGACAGGGGACGAGCAGTACTTC. It is translated as CASSPTTGDEQYF.

This chain joins TRBV9 and TRBJ2-7; D is ambiguous. The length of the CDR3 is 15 residues. Trimming left V 0 bases short and J 0 bases short, with 10 bases between. Germline assignment: CDR1 SGDLS and CDR2 YYNGEE. CDR3 coding DNA: TGTGCCAGCAGCGTAGCCATGGAAAGCTCCTACGAGCAGTACTTC. Translated: CASSVAMESSYEQYF.

The count of this clone is one. This chain links TRBV15 with TRBJ1-3, with TRBD1 matching over 8 bases. V was pared by 1 base and J by 7 bases, with 9 bases of the junction left unmatched. Per the germline V gene, CDR1 is LNHNV and CDR2 is YYDKDF (reference sequence). The CDR3 contains 16 residues. The CDR3 DNA follows: TGTGCCACCAGCAGAGGGACATCAGGGGGCGGGAACACCATATATTTT. This gives the protein CATSRGTSGGGNTIYF.

The rearrangement joins TRBV27 to TRBJ2-7; TRBD2 aligns across 12 bases. The J segment lost 2 bases and the V segment lost 6 bases, leaving 8 bases of the junction unmatched. Germline assignment: CDR1 MNHEY and CDR2 SMNVEV (reference sequence). This CDR3 has 16 residues. The CDR3 DNA sequence: TGTGCCAGCAGCTTCTCTAGCGGGAGGGCCACCTACGAGCAGTACTTC. Protein sequence: CASSFSSGRATYEQYF.

This clone was seen once. V is TRBV6-1 and J is TRBJ1-3; 8 bases agree with TRBD1. J lost 0 bases, V lost 1 base, and 5 bases had no gene match. The CDR3 spans 17 residues. Germline lookup yields CDR1 MNHNS and CDR2 SASEGT. CDR3 in amino acids: CASSEGTGRFSGNTIYF. CDR3 DNA sequence: TGTGCCAGCAGTGAAGGGACAGGGCGGTTCTCTGGAAACACCATATATTTT.

This clone is a singleton in its sample. The chain combines TRBV25-1 with TRBJ2-7, with a tentative D call TRBD2 (6 bases). V gave up 4 bases and J gave up 0 bases, with 16 bases separating them. This CDR3 is 16 amino acids long. Germline CDR1 is MGHDK and CDR2 is SYGVNS. CDR3: CASSVGGVLGSYEQYF. In nucleotides, the CDR3 is TGTGCCAGCAGTGTGGGCGGGGTCCTCGGCTCCTACGAGCAGTACTTC.

The chain joins TRBV10-3 to TRBJ1-2, with TRBD1 as a possible D gene (6 bases). The CDR3 sequence is 14 residues long. CDR1 is ENHRY and CDR2 is SYGVKD in the germline V gene. V was shortened by 2 bases and J by 3 bases, with 10 bases between the two germline ends. CDR3 loop: CAISETGSYYGYTF. Written as DNA, the CDR3 is TGTGCCATCAGTGAGACAGGGTCGTACTATGGCTACACCTTC.

Worth noting for this clone: Distinct nucleotide sequences in the sample also encode this CDR3. This rearrangement joins TRBV9 to TRBJ2-2; 7 nucleotides align to TRBD1. The V and J ends lost 3 bases and 4 bases, in that order; junction bases with no gene match: 0. CDR1 and CDR2 from the germline V gene are SGDLS and YYNGEE. The CDR3 sequence is 13 residues long. The CDR3 DNA reads TGTGCCAGCAGCGACAGGGGCACCGGGGAGCTGTTTTTT. Protein sequence: CASSDRGTGELFF.

J is TRBJ1-1 and V is TRBV5-1; D is perhaps TRBD1 (5 bases). Trimming took 4 bases from V and 0 from J, leaving 16 bases between them. CDR3 length equals 16 residues. Germline lookup yields CDR1 SGHRS and CDR2 YFSETQ. CDR3 residues: CASSPFGDGMNTEAFF. The CDR3 coding sequence is TGCGCCAGCAGCCCATTCGGGGACGGAATGAACACTGAAGCTTTCTTT.

About this clone: This same CDR3 is encoded by further DNA sequences in the sample. The V and J genes are TRBV2 and TRBJ1-2; 8 bases are shared with TRBD1. Germline CDR1 SNHLY, CDR2 FYNNEI. The V gene end was trimmed by 4 bases and the J gene end by 5 bases; junction bases not matched to a gene: 3. The CDR3 contains 13 residues. The CDR3 bases are TGTGCCAGCAGTGGCGGACAGGGTTATGGCTACACCTTC. It yields the protein CASSGGQGYGYTF.

The chain has TRBV9 and TRBJ1-1, with D perhaps matching TRBD1 (5 bases). Germline CDR1 and CDR2: SGDLS and YYNGEE. The CDR3 runs 14 residues. Trimming cost V 2 bases and J 4 bases, with 12 bases left between them. The CDR3 spells CASSVGAPGTEAFF. In DNA form, the CDR3 reads TGTGCCAGCAGCGTCGGGGCCCCGGGCACTGAAGCTTTCTTT.

This chain links TRBV9 with TRBJ2-1; TRBD2 might be the D (6 bases). Germline CDR1 and CDR2: SGDLS and YYNGEE. The ends were cut back, 4 bases at V and 7 bases at J, with 9 bases in the middle. The CDR3 totals 12 residues. CDR3 in DNA: TGTGCCAGCAGCAAGGGAGGTAATGAGCAGTTCTTC. Translating gives CASSKGGNEQFF.

For this clone: Other DNA sequences in the sample encode the same CDR3. V and J are TRBV7-9 and TRBJ1-1; D call uncertain. The CDR3 totals 13 residues. V dropped 2 bases and J dropped 1 base, with 5 bases sitting between them. Germline V gene lookup returns CDR1 SEHNR and CDR2 FQNEAQ (reference sequence). The CDR3 DNA follows: TGTGCCAGCAGCTTAACAGCGAACACTGAAGCTTTCTTT. Translated: CASSLTANTEAFF. The full variable domain, in which reference TRBV7-9 and TRBJ1-1 provide the parts outside the CDR3, is DTGVSQNPRHKITKRGQNVTFRCDPISEHNRLYWYRQTLGQGPEFLTYFQNEAQLEKSRLLSDRFSAERPKGSFSTLEIQRTEQGDSAMYLCASSLTANTEAFFGQGTRLTVV.

V and J are TRBV4-3 and TRBJ2-2, with 7 bases identical to TRBD2. Trimming at V came to 0 bases and at J to 3 bases, leaving 13 bases not matched to a gene. The CDR3 runs to 19 residues. Germline assignment: CDR1 LGHNA and CDR2 YSLEER. The CDR3 coding sequence is TGCGCCAGCAGCCAAGAAGGCTGGGGGGAGGGTACCGACACCGGGGAGCTGTTTTTT. Translating it yields CASSQEGWGEGTDTGELFF.

This sequence joins TRBV13 and TRBJ1-4; D is undetermined. The CDR3 has 16 residues. CDR1 PRHDT and CDR2 FYEKMQ come from the germline V gene (reference sequence). Trimming shortened V by 5 bases and J by 4 bases, and 17 bases separated the two germline ends. CDR3 amino acids: CASSPFLGSGNEKLFF. Here the CDR3 DNA reads TGTGCCAGCAGCCCATTTCTAGGGAGTGGTAATGAAAAACTGTTTTTT.

This clone has only one observation. Other DNA sequences in the sample encode the same CDR3. This CDR3 is CASSLETGYEQYF. The CDR3 DNA follows: TGTGCCAGCAGCCTCGAGACGGGGTACGAGCAGTACTTC. The V gene is TRBV27, the J gene TRBJ2-7; D may be TRBD2 (5 bases). The V end was cut by 6 bases, the J end by 4 bases, with 13 bases between. This CDR3 has 13 residues. Looked up from germline, CDR1 is MNHEY and CDR2 is SMNVEV (reference sequence).

The genes are TRBV27 and TRBJ2-1; 9 bases are a match to TRBD2. Trimming at V came to 6 bases and at J to 7 bases, leaving 7 bases not matched to a gene. Germline V gene sequence: CDR1 MNHEY, CDR2 SMNVEV (reference sequence). The CDR3 is 14 residues long. The CDR3 region is CASRLRGGFNEQFF. The CDR3 coding sequence is TGTGCCAGCAGATTGCGGGGGGGCTTTAATGAGCAGTTCTTC.

The gene calls are TRBV28 and TRBJ1-2; 10 bases match TRBD1. CDR1 and CDR2 from the germline V gene are MDHEN and SYDVKM. The CDR3 extends over 16 amino acids. The junction had 9 bases not matched to a gene; V was cut back by 5 bases and J by 3 bases. DNA for the CDR3: TGTGCCAGCAGTCTGTCCGGGACAGGGGAATACTATGGCTACACCTTC. Its translation is CASSLSGTGEYYGYTF.